In its sample, the clone carrying this TCR beta chain was seen many times. Its antigen is not identified. These data belong to a study of T cells in Graves' hyperthyroidism and ophthalmopathy. Study conclusions and caveats: Ophthalmopathy was told apart from stable hyperthyroidism by a 13 V-J model.

Researchers amplified the TCR beta CDR3 regions from RNA transcripts. The primer set for the first-round RT-PCR of the TCR CDR3 was HTBI. Using its own MiXCR run on the multiplex PCR reads, TCRdb lists one record per CDR3 protein. This sample has more than 550,000 distinct CDR3 sequences, with roughly 17% found just once. Between the trimmed V and J ends, which lost 0 bases and 0 bases, there was a span of 15 bases. Germline assignment: CDR1 DFQATT and CDR2 SNEGSKA (reference sequence). This CDR3 is 16 amino acids long. Exclusion followed for patients with uncontrolled infection, other autoimmune disease, pregnancy or lactation. Each diagnosis drew on symptoms, thyroxine, TRAb, thyroid ultrasound and orbital computed tomography findings.

This rearrangement joins TRBV20-1 to TRBJ2-7, with D possibly being TRBD1 (6 bases). The TCR was taken from a man aged 50-59 years with Graves' hyperthyroidism. Sample: blood. In nucleotides, the CDR3 is TGCAGTGCTAGAGATCTGGGGGCCGCCAGCTCCTACGAGCAGTACTTC. The encoded protein is CSARDLGAASSYEQYF.